These T cell receptor beta chains were read from a single sample in a study of identical twins. TCRdb passed the 5' RACE reads through MiXCR, listing each CDR3 protein once. The sample holds under 350,000 distinct CDR3 sequences, less than 9.5% seen once. The sample also formed part of further work on yellow fever vaccine responses in identical twins.

The sequenced material came from CD8+ T cells sorted from blood. The receptors here all came from a woman aged 18 to 35 in good health. The CDR3 runs from the conserved cysteine through the conserved F or W. The D gene is left open where the match is weak. Size values are once, few and many counts, or a class for expanded clones, and some rows have none.

clone_size,cdr3_length,v_call,d_call,j_call,cdr3_nt,cdr3_aa
few,11,TRBV20-1,NA,TRBJ2-7,TGCAGTGCTAGATCCGATACCGAGCAGTACTTC,CSARSDTEQYF
NA,15,TRBV4-1,NA,TRBJ2-3,TGCGCCAGCAGCCCCCCCCCGGGAGAGGAAGATACGCAGTATTTT,CASSPPPGEEDTQYF
few,14,TRBV12-3/TRBV12-4,NA,TRBJ2-7,TGTGCCAGCAGCCAAACCGGGACGACCTACGAGCAGTACTTC,CASSQTGTTYEQYF
NA,15,TRBV7-9,TRBD1,TRBJ1-1,TGTGCCAGCAGCTCCGGACAGGGATTGCCCACTGAAGCTTTCTTT,CASSSGQGLPTEAFF
many,16,TRBV5-1,NA,TRBJ2-5,TGCGCCAGCAGCGCGCTACAGGGAAGTCCAAAAGAGACCCAGTACTTC,CASSALQGSPKETQYF
many,15,TRBV27,TRBD2,TRBJ2-7,TGTGCCAGCAGTCCAGCGGCTAGCGGTCTCTACGAGCAGTACTTC,CASSPAASGLYEQYF
many,17,TRBV7-9,NA,TRBJ1-2,TGTGCCAGCAGCCCACTTTGGATTTGGGTTGTTCCCTATGGCTACACCTTC,CASSPLWIWVVPYGYTF
few,15,TRBV29-1,TRBD2,TRBJ2-5,TGCAGCGTTGAACGGACTAGCGGGGTAAAAGAGACCCAGTACTTC,CSVERTSGVKETQYF
many,18,TRBV20-1,TRBD2,TRBJ2-7,TGCAGTGCTAGAGGCTCGCTACTTAGCGGGAGCGATACCTACGAGCAGTACTTC,CSARGSLLSGSDTYEQYF
few,16,TRBV5-1,NA,TRBJ2-7,TGCGCCAGCAGCTTGGCGGGACACCATGGATCCTACGAGCAGTACTTC,CASSLAGHHGSYEQYF
few,15,TRBV28,TRBD2,TRBJ2-1,TGTGCCAGCAGCCCTAGCGGAGCTGGGATCGGTGAGCAGTTCTTC,CASSPSGAGIGEQFF
few,14,TRBV25-1,NA,TRBJ1-1,TGTGCCAGCAGCTACACCGGGGGCGCCTCTGAAGCTTTCTTT,CASSYTGGASEAFF
few,13,TRBV27,NA,TRBJ2-7,TGTGCCAGCAGCCCGGCCCGGAGGAGCGAGCAGTACTTC,CASSPARRSEQYF
NA,10,TRBV7-2,NA,TRBJ2-7,TGTGCCACCCCCCCTGGGGAGCAGTACTTC,CATPPGEQYF
many,16,TRBV12-3/TRBV12-4,TRBD2,TRBJ2-7,TGTGCCAGCAGCCGTCCTGGACTAGCGGAGACCTACGAGCAGTACTTC,CASSRPGLAETYEQYF
many,15,TRBV5-5,TRBD1,TRBJ2-3,TGTGCCAGCAGCGCCCCGGACAGGGGCACAGATACGCAGTATTTT,CASSAPDRGTDTQYF
few,13,TRBV19,NA,TRBJ2-7,TGTGCCAGTAGTCCAGGGAGTCCTGACGAGCAGTACTTC,CASSPGSPDEQYF
NA,14,TRBV24-1,TRBD1,TRBJ2-2,TGTGCCACAGGACAGGGGGCGTACACCGGGGAGCTGTTTTTT,CATGQGAYTGELFF
NA,13,TRBV27,NA,TRBJ2-7,TGTGCCAGCAGCTGGCGGGGCACCTACGAGCAGTACTTC,CASSWRGTYEQYF
many,16,TRBV6-2/TRBV6-3,TRBD2,TRBJ2-7,TGTGCCAGCGAAAATGATGCGGGAGGTGGCTCCTACGAGCAGTACTTC,CASENDAGGGSYEQYF
many,16,TRBV12-5,TRBD2,TRBJ2-5,TGTGCTAGTGGTTTTTCGACTAGCGGGTACCAAGAGACCCAGTACTTC,CASGFSTSGYQETQYF
NA,15,TRBV6-5,TRBD1,TRBJ2-5,TGTGCCAGCAGTTGGGGGCTGGACAGGGGAGAGACCCAGTACTTC,CASSWGLDRGETQYF
few,14,TRBV7-2,TRBD2,TRBJ2-7,TGTGCCAGCAGCTTCGGCGGGGGAGACTACGAGCAGTACTTC,CASSFGGGDYEQYF
NA,16,TRBV9,TRBD1,TRBJ1-6,TGTGCCAGCAGCGTACGGGGACAGTCAAATAATTCACCCCTCCACTTT,CASSVRGQSNNSPLHF
many,11,TRBV2,NA,TRBJ2-2,TGTGCCAGCAGTTCCGTAGGGGAGCTGTTTTTT,CASSSVGELFF
once,15,TRBV30,NA,TRBJ1-6,TGTGCCTGGAGTGAGAAGGGGGTGTATAATTCACCCCTCCACTTT,CAWSEKGVYNSPLHF
few,10,TRBV30,NA,TRBJ2-1,TGTGCCTGGAGTCGGGGTGAGCAGTTCTTC,CAWSRGEQFF
few,15,TRBV19,TRBD2,TRBJ2-1,TGTGCCAGTAGTACTACTCGCGGGAGGGTGAATGAGCAGTTCTTC,CASSTTRGRVNEQFF
few,15,TRBV6-5,NA,TRBJ2-5,TGTGCCAGCAGTTACTCACGAGGGGGCCAAGAGACCCAGTACTTC,CASSYSRGGQETQYF
NA,17,TRBV7-9,TRBD1,TRBJ2-7,TGTGCCAGCAGCTTTATGAGGGAACAGGGGAGCTCCTACGAGCAGTACTTC,CASSFMREQGSSYEQYF
NA,13,TRBV6-1,NA,TRBJ1-4,TGTGCCAGCAGTGATTTTAGGGGGGAAAAACTGTTTTTT,CASSDFRGEKLFF
NA,21,TRBV20-1,TRBD2,TRBJ2-7,TGCAGTGCTAGACGGACTAGCGGGAGGGCCCAAAATCCTGATCTTTCCTACGAGCAGTACTTC,CSARRTSGRAQNPDLSYEQYF
NA,18,TRBV6-5,TRBD2,TRBJ2-7,TGTGCCAGCAGTTACTCCACTTCACTAGCGGACCTCGCCTACGAGCAGTACTTC,CASSYSTSLADLAYEQYF